This T cell receptor beta chain comes out of a study of blood T cell repertoires in COVID-19. At the level of the study: T cells, B-cell-depleted T cells, or PBMCs supplied cDNA or gDNA.

Here immunoSEQ multiplex PCR was the method, and the copy in TCRdb shows in-frame clones only, minus some. The table records over 110,000 clones, 84% of them present only once. Sequenced material: peripheral blood. The sequence came from a man between 60 and 70 years old with active or convalescent COVID-19.

CDR3 amino acids: CALGRDSPLHF. DNA for the CDR3: TGTGCCCTGGGCAGGGATTCACCCCTCCACTTT. This chain connects TRBV30 to TRBJ1-6, with D perhaps matching TRBD1 (5 bases). V dropped 8 bases and J dropped 8 bases, with 10 bases sitting between them. CDR1 GTSNPN and CDR2 SVGIG come from the germline V gene (reference sequence). This CDR3 has 11 amino acids.